This TCR beta chain was observed in a study of T cell responses to AZD1222 COVID-19 vaccine. CDR1 is KGHSH and CDR2 is LQKENI in the germline V gene. Trimming stripped 0 bases from V and 4 bases from J, with 12 bases between. This CDR3 has 15 amino acids. The assay was immunoSEQ multiplex PCR, and TCRdb's table has in-frame clones only and misses some. The sample carries about 120,000 clones, around 83% recorded once. This clone came up once. Its antigen is as yet unknown. Regarding the study as a whole: Spike-wide coverage was observed for vaccine-associated CD4 TCRs, with dominant responses at 160-218 and 743-854. All repertoire sampling was performed exclusively after the peak T cell response.

V is TRBV18 and J is TRBJ1-2; D is unresolved. The receptor comes from an adult who received the AZD1222 COVID-19 vaccine. The material sequenced was peripheral blood, taken 28 days after the second AZD1222 dose. CDR3 coding DNA: TGTGCCAGCTCACCACCGTCCCTCGCCCGCTATGGCTACACCTTC. Its protein is CASSPPSLARYGYTF.